This entry describes one TCR beta chain. This specimen belongs to a study of blood T cell repertoires in COVID-19. Study-wide context: Sites across the United States, Italy and Spain contributed samples from acute and convalescent COVID-19. PBMCs, B-cell-depleted T cells, or T cells were the source of the cDNA or gDNA that made up the material.

Trimming pared 6 bases from V and 0 bases from J, leaving 17 bases between. Looked up from germline, CDR1 is GTSNPN and CDR2 is SVGIG (reference sequence). This CDR3 is built from 15 residues. Methods used by the authors: How many nucleated cells were present was estimated from reference gene primer amplification. Assay used: immunoSEQ multiplex PCR; TCRdb lists only in-frame clones, some missing. That table gives V, J and clone size, and the DNA gave D and trimming. Here the sample spans under 300,000 clones, roughly 88% being singletons. Sequencing was done on a sample of peripheral blood. This clonotype originated in a middle-aged woman who had recovered from COVID-19. The J gene is TRBJ1-1, the V gene TRBV30, with D tentatively TRBD1 (6 bases). The CDR3 DNA follows: TGTGCCTGCACTAGACAGGAAGGGTTGAACACTGAAGCTTTCTTT. Its protein product is CACTRQEGLNTEAFF.